This entry lists 10 T cell receptor beta chains sequenced from one sample in a study of blood T cell repertoires in COVID-19. Libraries were prepared by immunoSEQ multiplex PCR; TCRdb keeps only in-frame clonotypes and omits some of them. Here the sample spans about 400,000 clones, roughly nine tenths being singletons. The specimen was PBMCs or T cells enriched from blood (not recorded which). These receptors were obtained from a woman under 40 who had recovered from COVID-19.

V gene TRBV5-1 combines with J gene TRBJ2-7, with D possibly matching TRBD1 (7 bases). CDR1 is SGHRS and CDR2 is YFSETQ in the germline V gene. CDR3 size: 15 residues. Between the trimmed V and J ends, which lost 0 bases and 3 bases, there was a span of 13 bases. The CDR3 sequence is CASSLGRGQLYEQYF. The DNA of the CDR3 is TGCGCCAGCAGCTTGGGGAGGGGACAGCTCTACGAGCAGTACTTC.

The chain has TRBV3-1 (or the pseudogene TRBV3-2) and TRBJ2-7, with 8 bases fitting TRBD1. V lost 7 bases, J lost 2 bases, and 10 bases stayed unmatched. The CDR3 is 15 amino acids. Germline V gives CDR1 LGHDT, CDR2 YNNKEL (reference sequence). CDR3 in DNA: TGTGCCAGCACCTCCGTGGACAGGGATACCTACGAGCAGTACTTC. This gives the protein CASTSVDRDTYEQYF.

The rearrangement joins TRBV11-2 to TRBJ2-7; perhaps TRBD1 as D (6 bases). CDR1 is SGHAT, CDR2 FQNNGV, per germline. Trimming removed 1 base from V and 3 bases from J, with 13 bases in between. This CDR3 region has 15 residues. CDR3 in DNA: TGTGCCAGCAGCTTAGGAGTGGGACAACTCTACGAGCAGTACTTC. This codes for CASSLGVGQLYEQYF.

The chain carries TRBV28 and TRBJ2-2; 14 bases match TRBD2. The V segment lost 0 bases and the J segment 1 base; nucleotides outside the gene matches: 4. Looked up from germline, CDR1 is MDHEN and CDR2 is SYDVKM. The CDR3 runs 19 residues. The CDR3 loop reads CASSLWRLAGGENTGELFF. The CDR3 nucleotides are TGTGCCAGCAGTTTATGGAGACTAGCGGGAGGGGAGAACACCGGGGAGCTGTTTTTT. Combining the CDR3 with reference TRBV28 and TRBJ2-2 gives the whole variable domain DVKVTQSSRYLVKRTGEKVFLECVQDMDHENMFWYRQDPGLGLRLIYFSYDVKMKEKGDIPEGYSVSREKKERFSLILESASTNQTSMYLCASSLWRLAGGENTGELFFGEGSRLTVL.

The genes are TRBV21-1 and TRBJ2-1; the table calls TRBD1, which could not be checked here. TRBV21-1 is classified as a pseudogene. The CDR3 has 20 residues. The CDR3 is CASSKPFRNPTGLSYNEQFF. The CDR3 bases are TGTGCCAGCAGCAAACCCTTTCGAAATCCAACAGGTCTCTCCTACAATGAGCAGTTCTTC.

CDR3 region: CASSLRPPVLFSGANVLTF. CDR3 DNA: TGTGCCAGCAGTTTACGTCCTCCAGTCTTATTCTCTGGGGCCAACGTCCTGACTTTC. The chain uses TRBV27 and TRBJ2-6; D not certain. The germline CDR1 and CDR2 sequences are MNHEY and SMNVEV (reference sequence). The CDR3 runs 19 residues. Trimming removed 2 bases from V and 0 bases from J, with 17 bases in between.

This chain links TRBV3-1 (or the pseudogene TRBV3-2) with TRBJ1-2; possible D gene TRBD1, 5 bases. The CDR3 is 14 amino acids. V lost 0 bases, J lost 4 bases, and 9 bases lay in between. Germline CDR1 reads LGHDT; CDR2 reads YNNKEL (reference sequence). The CDR3 region is CASSQETGVYGYTF. The CDR3 DNA reads TGTGCCAGCAGCCAAGAGACGGGGGTCTATGGCTACACCTTC.

CDR3 nucleotides: TGTGCCTGGAGTGTAAGGGGAGGCGGGGAGCTGTTTTTT. Encoded protein: CAWSVRGGGELFF. V is TRBV30 and J is TRBJ2-2; TRBD2 might be the D (6 bases). The CDR3 runs to 13 residues. Looked up from germline, CDR1 is GTSNPN and CDR2 is SVGIG (reference sequence). Trimming pared 0 bases from V and 7 bases from J, leaving 9 bases between.

The V call is TRBV27, the J call TRBJ2-1; D might be TRBD2 (6 bases). CDR1 MNHEY and CDR2 SMNVEV come from the germline V gene (reference sequence). Trimming pared 5 bases from V and 2 bases from J, leaving 13 bases between. This CDR3 spans 15 amino acids. CDR3 sequence (DNA): TGTGCCAGCAGTATAAGACTAGGGCCCTACAATGAGCAGTTCTTC. This encodes CASSIRLGPYNEQFF.

This clone was seen just once. V is TRBV2 and J is TRBJ2-5; a weak D match, TRBD2 (6 bases). CDR1 and CDR2 from the germline V gene are SNHLY and FYNNEI. The CDR3 runs to 12 residues. The V end was cut by 3 bases, the J end by 5 bases, with 7 bases between. DNA of the CDR3: TGTGCCAGCAGTGACGGGGGTGAGACCCAGTACTTC. Its protein product is CASSDGGETQYF.